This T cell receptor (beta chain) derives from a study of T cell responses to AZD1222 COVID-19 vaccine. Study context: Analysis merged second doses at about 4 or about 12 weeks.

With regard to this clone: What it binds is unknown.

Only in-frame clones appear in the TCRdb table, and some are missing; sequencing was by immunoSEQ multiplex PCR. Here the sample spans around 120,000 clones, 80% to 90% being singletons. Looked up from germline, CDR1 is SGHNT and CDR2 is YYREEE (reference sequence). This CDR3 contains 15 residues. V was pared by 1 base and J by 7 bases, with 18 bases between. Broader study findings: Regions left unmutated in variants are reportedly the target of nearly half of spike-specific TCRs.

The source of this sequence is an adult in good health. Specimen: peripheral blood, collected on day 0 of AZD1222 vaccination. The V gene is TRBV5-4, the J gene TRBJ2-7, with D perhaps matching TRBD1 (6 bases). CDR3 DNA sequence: TGTGCCAGCAGCTTGAGAGGTGGGGGCGACCGGGAGCAGTACTTC. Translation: CASSLRGGGDREQYF. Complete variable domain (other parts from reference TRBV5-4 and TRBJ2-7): ETGVTQSPTHLIKTRGQQVTLRCSSQSGHNTVSWYQQALGQGPQFIFQYYREEENGRGNFPPRFSGLQFPNYSSELNVNALELDDSALYLCASSLRGGGDREQYFGPGTRLTVT.